Listed below are T cell receptor beta chains from one sample, sequenced in a study of cytomegalovirus exposure and HLA in healthy donors. Generated by immunoSEQ multiplex PCR, the TCRdb table keeps only in-frame clones and is missing some. Of more than 200,000 clones detected, about 80% appear once; the ten largest clones hold approximately 2%. Sequencing was carried out using PBMCs. These receptors were collected from a male donor in good health and CMV-seronegative. The CDR3 runs from the conserved cysteine through the conserved F or W. A D gene is named only where the DNA matches it firmly. The size of a clone is reported for some rows only, either as once, few or many, or as a class for expanded clones.

>-|TRBV7-6|TRBD2|TRBJ2-2
CASSLVAGDDSGELFF
TGTGCCAGCAGCTTAGTAGCGGGGGACGATTCCGGGGAGCTGTTTTTT
>-|TRBV7-2|TRBD2|TRBJ2-3
CASSLALAGGLADTQYF
TGTGCCAGCAGCTTAGCGCTAGCGGGAGGGCTCGCAGATACGCAGTATTTT
>-|TRBV2|-|TRBJ1-4
CASSGSTEATNEKLFF
TGTGCCAGCAGTGGGTCAACCGAGGCGACTAATGAAAAACTGTTTTTT
>-|TRBV7-2|TRBD2|TRBJ2-3
CASRHRTSGLSSTDTQYF
TGTGCCAGCAGGCACCGGACTAGCGGGCTGTCTAGCACAGATACGCAGTATTTT
>-|TRBV2|-|TRBJ2-7
CASTQGDSAYEQYF
TGTGCCAGCACCCAAGGAGACAGCGCCTACGAGCAGTACTTC
>-|TRBV10-3|TRBD2|TRBJ2-7
CAIATSGAAYEQYF
TGTGCCATCGCGACTAGCGGGGCAGCCTACGAGCAGTACTTC
>few|TRBV5-4|-|TRBJ2-3
CASSLSGRGDTQYF
TGTGCCAGCAGCTTGAGCGGCAGGGGAGATACGCAGTATTTT
>-|TRBV9|-|TRBJ2-5
CASSVVGETQYF
TGTGCCAGCAGCGTAGTCGGGGAGACCCAGTACTTC
>-|TRBV28|-|TRBJ2-4
CASSPPYGNIQYF
TGTGCCAGCAGTCCCCCCTATGGAAACATTCAGTACTTC
>-|TRBV4-1|-|TRBJ2-7
CASSRTGDNEQYF
TGCGCCAGCAGCCGGACTGGAGATAACGAGCAGTACTTC
>-|TRBV6-5|TRBD2|TRBJ2-5
CASSWAGTNGETQYF
TGTGCCAGCAGTTGGGCCGGGACTAACGGAGAGACCCAGTACTTC
>-|TRBV19|-|TRBJ2-3
CASSFQATTDTQYF
TGTGCCAGTAGTTTCCAGGCCACCACAGATACGCAGTATTTT
>-|TRBV7-9|TRBD1|TRBJ1-2
CASSPDRASGYTF
TGTGCCAGCAGCCCGGACAGGGCCAGTGGCTACACCTTC
>-|TRBV15|-|TRBJ2-7
CATSRDPPNTGHEQYF
TGTGCCACCAGCAGAGATCCCCCCAACACAGGGCACGAGCAGTACTTC
>-|TRBV28|TRBD2|TRBJ2-1
CASSQGTSDYNEQFF
TGTGCCAGCAGTCAGGGGACTAGCGACTACAATGAGCAGTTCTTC
>-|TRBV7-2|-|TRBJ1-5
CASSSTRNQPQHF
TGTGCCAGCAGCTCGACCAGGAATCAGCCCCAGCATTTT
>-|TRBV19|-|TRBJ1-1
CASSITRGGEAFF
TGTGCCAGTAGTATTACCCGCGGGGGTGAAGCTTTCTTT
>once|TRBV5-6|-|TRBJ2-5
CATRRERRGGETQYF
TGTGCCACACGCCGGGAGCGGAGGGGAGGAGAGACCCAGTACTTC
>-|TRBV7-2|TRBD2|TRBJ2-1
CASSLERLAGYNEQFF
TGTGCCAGCAGCTTAGAAAGACTAGCGGGGTACAATGAGCAGTTCTTC
>few|TRBV30|TRBD2|TRBJ2-2
CAWRLAGGPPGELFF
TGTGCCTGGAGGCTAGCGGGAGGGCCACCCGGGGAGCTGTTTTTT
>-|TRBV5-1|TRBD1|TRBJ2-3
CASSLGQGSDTQYF
TGCGCCAGCAGCCTGGGACAGGGGTCAGATACGCAGTATTTT